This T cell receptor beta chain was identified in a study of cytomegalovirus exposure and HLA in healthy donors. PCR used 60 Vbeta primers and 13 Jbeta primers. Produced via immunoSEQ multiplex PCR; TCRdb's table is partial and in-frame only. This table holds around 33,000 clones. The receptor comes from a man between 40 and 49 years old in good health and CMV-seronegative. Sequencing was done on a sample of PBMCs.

The CDR3 DNA reads TGCGCCAGCAGCCAAGCTCCCAGGGGGCGGGTTTACGAGCAGTACTTC. It specifies CASSQAPRGRVYEQYF. The J gene is TRBJ2-7, the V gene TRBV4-1, with 8 positions matching TRBD1. Trimming at V came to 1 base and at J to 4 bases, leaving 9 bases not matched to a gene. Germline values: CDR1 MGHRA, CDR2 YSYEKL. The CDR3 spans 16 residues.